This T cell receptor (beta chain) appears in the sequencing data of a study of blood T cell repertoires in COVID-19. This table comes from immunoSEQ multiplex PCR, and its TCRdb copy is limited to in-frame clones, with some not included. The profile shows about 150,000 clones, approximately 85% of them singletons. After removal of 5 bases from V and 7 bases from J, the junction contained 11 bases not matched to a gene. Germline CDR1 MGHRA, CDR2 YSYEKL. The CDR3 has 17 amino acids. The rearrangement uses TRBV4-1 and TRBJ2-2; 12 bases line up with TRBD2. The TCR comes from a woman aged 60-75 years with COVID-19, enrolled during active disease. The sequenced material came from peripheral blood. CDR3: CASSAPPSGRAVGELFF. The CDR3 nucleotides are TGCGCCAGCAGCGCCCCTCCTAGCGGGAGGGCCGTCGGGGAGCTGTTTTTT.